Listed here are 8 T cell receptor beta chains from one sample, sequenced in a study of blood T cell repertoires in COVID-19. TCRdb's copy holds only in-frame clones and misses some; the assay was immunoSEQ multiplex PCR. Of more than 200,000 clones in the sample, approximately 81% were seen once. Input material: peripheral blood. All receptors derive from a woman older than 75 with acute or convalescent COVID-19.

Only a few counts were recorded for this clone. The CDR3 coding sequence is TGTGCCAGCAGCTTAAAAGGGACGGGGGGTCACGAGCAGTACTTC. Translating gives CASSLKGTGGHEQYF. V and J are TRBV7-2 and TRBJ2-7; 7 bases line up with TRBD2. The CDR3 length is 15 residues. Germline V gene lookup returns CDR1 SGHTA and CDR2 FQGNSA. V lost 2 bases, J lost 5 bases, and 9 bases stayed unmatched.

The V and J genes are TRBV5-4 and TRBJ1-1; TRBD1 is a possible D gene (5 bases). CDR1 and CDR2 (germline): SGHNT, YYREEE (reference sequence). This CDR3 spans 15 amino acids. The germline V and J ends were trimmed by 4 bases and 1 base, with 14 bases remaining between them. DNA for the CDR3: TGTGCCAGCAGCCATTCGGGACTGCAGAACACTGAAGCTTTCTTT. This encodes CASSHSGLQNTEAFF.

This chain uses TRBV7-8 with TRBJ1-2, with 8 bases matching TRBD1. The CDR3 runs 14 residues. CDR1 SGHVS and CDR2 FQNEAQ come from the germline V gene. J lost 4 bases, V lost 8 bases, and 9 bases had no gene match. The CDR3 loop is CASGTRQGRYGYTF. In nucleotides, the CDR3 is TGTGCCAGCGGAACACGACAGGGGCGCTATGGCTACACCTTC.

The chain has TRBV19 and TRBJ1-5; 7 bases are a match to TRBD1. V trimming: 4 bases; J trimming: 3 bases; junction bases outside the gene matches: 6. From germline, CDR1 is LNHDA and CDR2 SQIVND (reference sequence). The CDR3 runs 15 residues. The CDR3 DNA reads TGTGCCAGTAGTAGGACAGGTATTTACAATCAGCCCCAGCATTTT. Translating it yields CASSRTGIYNQPQHF.

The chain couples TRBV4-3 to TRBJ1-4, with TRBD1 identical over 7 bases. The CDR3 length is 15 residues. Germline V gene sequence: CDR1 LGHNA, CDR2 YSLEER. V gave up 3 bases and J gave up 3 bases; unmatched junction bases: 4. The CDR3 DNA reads TGCGCCAGCAGCCAGCCAGGACAGGCTAATGAAAAACTGTTTTTT. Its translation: CASSQPGQANEKLFF.

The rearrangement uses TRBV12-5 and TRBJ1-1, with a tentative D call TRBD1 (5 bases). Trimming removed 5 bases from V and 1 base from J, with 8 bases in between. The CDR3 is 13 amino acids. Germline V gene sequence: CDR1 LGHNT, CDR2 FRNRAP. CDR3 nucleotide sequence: TGTGCTAGTGGTGGACAACCGAACACTGAAGCTTTCTTT. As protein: CASGGQPNTEAFF.

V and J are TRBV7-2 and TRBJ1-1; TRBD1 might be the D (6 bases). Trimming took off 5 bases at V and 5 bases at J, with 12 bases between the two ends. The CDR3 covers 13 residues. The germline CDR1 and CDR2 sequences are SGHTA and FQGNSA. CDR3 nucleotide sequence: TGTGCCAGCAGCATCGGGACAAGGACTGAAGCTTTCTTT. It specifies CASSIGTRTEAFF.

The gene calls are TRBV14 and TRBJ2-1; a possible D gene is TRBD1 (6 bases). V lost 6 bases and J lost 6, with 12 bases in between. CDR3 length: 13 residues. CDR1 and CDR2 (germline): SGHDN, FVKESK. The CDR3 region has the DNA TGTGCCAGCAGTGAATGGGGGCGCAATGAGCAGTTCTTC. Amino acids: CASSEWGRNEQFF.